The entry below describes one T cell receptor beta chain. The sample is drawn from a study of blood T cell repertoires in COVID-19. Study in general: The origin of the acute and convalescent COVID-19 samples was the United States, Italy and Spain. The cDNA or gDNA used as material had been derived from T cells, B-cell-depleted T cells, or PBMCs.

In the original processing: Scientists estimated how many nucleated cells there were by amplifying reference gene primers. The method was immunoSEQ multiplex PCR; TCRdb's version includes in-frame clones alone and lacks a portion of them. V, J and clone size are those of that table, while D and trimming were read from the DNA. The sample comprises under 50,000 clones, approximately 88% of which are singletons, and over 1% rests with the top ten. CDR1 and CDR2 (germline): LGHNA, YSLEER. Trimming removed 3 bases at V and 6 bases at J, with 26 bases between. The CDR3 is made up of 18 amino acids. This chain connects TRBV4-3 to TRBJ1-1; maybe TRBD1 (5 bases). The sequence was collected from a woman in her 40s with acute or convalescent COVID-19. The sequencing sample was made of peripheral blood. CDR3 amino acids: CASSHGRGVLGERPEAFF. For the CDR3, the DNA is TGCGCCAGCAGCCACGGGCGGGGGGTTTTGGGGGAGAGGCCTGAAGCTTTCTTT.